The 21 T cell receptor beta chains below come from one sample, sequenced in a study of human T cells and chemical hapten exposure (dated by TCRdb to about 2021). What this sample's time point label stands for: pre-sensitization, week 0. Sample treatment or condition, as interpreted from the label and publication: therapeutic diphenylcyclopropenone sensitization with weekly scalp DPC. Library creation used RACE. For sequencing, a NextSeq 500 was employed. TCRdb ran its own pipeline on the public reads, namely fastp trimming at Q25 and MiXCR clone calling, and kept in-frame beta chains. Each CDR3 protein gets just one entry, which takes the most common genes and DNA from the rows behind it. In all, the sample holds roughly 120,000 distinct CDR3 sequences, and approximately 15% of those were seen once. 2.5% to 3.5% of the sample lies in the top ten. The sample consisted of whole blood, taken in connection with sensitization to the hapten diphenylcyclopropenone (DPC). The source of these receptors is a woman younger than 35 with alopecia areata. Some clones in this sample may be carry-over from other donors' samples.

This clonotype has a count of ten or more. This chain joins TRBV5-4 and TRBJ2-1; 10 nucleotides agree with TRBD2. The CDR3 is 15 residues long. The J segment lost 4 bases and the V segment lost 4 bases, leaving 5 bases of the junction unmatched. Germline assignment: CDR1 SGHNT and CDR2 YYREEE (reference sequence). CDR3 amino acids: CASSAGTSVYNEQFF. The CDR3 DNA reads as TGTGCCAGCAGCGCCGGGACTAGCGTTTACAATGAGCAGTTCTTC. The full variable domain, in which reference TRBV5-4 and TRBJ2-1 provide the parts outside the CDR3, is ETGVTQSPTHLIKTRGQQVTLRCSSQSGHNTVSWYQQALGQGPQFIFQYYREEENGRGNFPPRFSGLQFPNYSSELNVNALELDDSALYLCASSAGTSVYNEQFFGPGTRLTVL.

This clonotype was picked up many times. The chain uses TRBV2 and TRBJ1-1; a weak D match, TRBD1 (5 bases). This CDR3 region has 12 residues. CDR1 and CDR2 from the germline V gene are SNHLY and FYNNEI. The V gene lost 8 bases and the J gene lost 6 bases, with 13 bases spanning the gap. The CDR3 sequence: CASSPQGSEAFF. The CDR3 nucleotides are TGTGCCAGCTCCCCCCAGGGTTCTGAAGCTTTCTTT.

V gene TRBV20-1 combines with J gene TRBJ2-3, with D unresolved. Germline V CDR1 and CDR2: DFQATT, SNEGSKA (reference sequence). The CDR3 is 11 residues long. V lost 5 bases to trimming and J lost 2 bases, with 5 bases between them. CDR3 loop: CSASHTDTQYF. CDR3 coding DNA: TGCAGTGCTTCTCACACAGATACGCAGTATTTT.

This clonotype appeared a few times. This rearrangement joins TRBV18 to TRBJ1-1, with TRBD1 as a possible D gene (6 bases). Germline values: CDR1 KGHSH, CDR2 LQKENI. This CDR3 is 16 amino acids long. V was trimmed by 2 bases and J by 0 bases, leaving 13 bases between them. The CDR3 coding sequence is TGTGCCAGCTCACCATGGGGGGCTGACATGAACACTGAAGCTTTCTTT. Encoded protein: CASSPWGADMNTEAFF.

A few counts support this clonotype. The chain links TRBV2 to TRBJ2-7; 10 bases fit TRBD1. This CDR3 region has 16 residues. The germline V gene encodes CDR1 SNHLY and CDR2 FYNNEI. V was clipped by 5 bases and J by 3 bases; unmatched bases: 10. CDR3 in DNA: TGTGCCAGCAGTCAGGTTGGGACAGGGGATCACTACGAGCAGTACTTC. Residues: CASSQVGTGDHYEQYF.

This clonotype was recorded a few times. The genes are TRBV5-1 and TRBJ1-6; D is uncertain. V shed 3 bases and J shed 6 bases, with 10 bases lying between them. This CDR3 is built from 14 residues. Germline V gene lookup returns CDR1 SGHRS and CDR2 YFSETQ. The CDR3 region has the DNA TGCGCCAGCAGCTCGACGCGGGGTAATTCACCCCTCCACTTT. Protein: CASSSTRGNSPLHF.

The rearrangement links TRBV6-2 or TRBV6-3 to TRBJ2-1; 8 bases map to TRBD2. The V gene end was trimmed by 2 bases and the J gene end by 7 bases; junction bases not matched to a gene: 7. This CDR3 is built from 15 residues. CDR1 and CDR2 (germline): MNHEY, SVGEGT. The chain's CDR3 is CASSYQRGRVNEQFF. DNA of the CDR3: TGTGCCAGCAGTTACCAGCGGGGGCGGGTGAATGAGCAGTTCTTC.

This chain connects TRBV18 to TRBJ2-3, with 7 bases matching TRBD2. The CDR3 length is 16 residues. Germline-derived CDR1 and CDR2 are KGHSH and LQKENI. V shed 2 bases and J 1 base; nucleotides not matched to a gene: 6. Written as DNA, the CDR3 is TGTGCCAGCTCACCAAGCGGGGCCGACCGCACAGATACGCAGTATTTT. Translated, it gives CASSPSGADRTDTQYF.

This clonotype was detected only a few times. The chain links TRBV7-2 to TRBJ2-7, with TRBD1 matching over 9 bases. The CDR3 extends over 13 amino acids. After removal of 5 bases from V and 3 bases from J, the junction contained 2 bases not matched to a gene. Germline loops: CDR1 SGHTA, CDR2 FQGNSA. CDR3 sequence: CASSVTGGYEQYF. CDR3 in DNA: TGTGCCAGCAGCGTGACAGGGGGCTACGAGCAGTACTTC.

J is TRBJ1-2 and V is TRBV9, with TRBD1 matching 8 bases. The CDR3 covers 16 residues. Germline CDR1 and CDR2: SGDLS and YYNGEE. The J segment lost 3 bases and the V segment lost 3 bases, leaving 10 bases of the junction unmatched. The CDR3 here is CASSEGKLTGDYGYTF. DNA of the CDR3: TGTGCCAGCAGCGAGGGGAAGCTGACAGGGGACTATGGCTACACCTTC.

The CDR3 sequence: CASSLAAAYNSPLHF. The CDR3 coding sequence is TGTGCCAGCAGCTTAGCGGCAGCCTATAATTCACCCCTCCACTTT. The rearrangement uses TRBV11-2 and TRBJ1-6; D remains unclear. The length of the CDR3 is 15 residues. Germline V gives CDR1 SGHAT, CDR2 FQNNGV. Trimming stripped 1 base from V and 2 bases from J, with 6 bases between.

V is TRBV7-3 and J is TRBJ2-2; D possibly corresponds to TRBD1 (6 bases). The germline gives CDR1 SGHTA, CDR2 FQGTGA. This CDR3 region has 13 residues. V lost 4 bases and J lost 6, with 9 bases in between. Here the CDR3 DNA reads TGTGCCAGCAGCTCAAACAGGGCCGGGGAGCTGTTTTTT. Encoded protein: CASSSNRAGELFF.

This clonotype was detected many times. This chain joins TRBV6-6 and TRBJ2-2; 9 bases agree with TRBD2. Per the germline V gene, CDR1 is MNHNY and CDR2 is SVGAGI (reference sequence). V dropped 2 bases and J dropped 5; count of bases not matched to a gene: 0. The CDR3 runs 14 residues. The CDR3 coding sequence is TGTGCCAGCAGTTACCTAGCGGGGACCGGGGAGCTGTTTTTT. It specifies CASSYLAGTGELFF.

This clonotype appeared many times. The V call is TRBV7-6, the J call TRBJ1-2, with a tentative D call TRBD1 (6 bases). Germline lookup yields CDR1 SGHVS and CDR2 FNYEAQ. The CDR3 length is 13 residues. Trimming stripped 5 bases from V and 7 bases from J, with 14 bases between. This CDR3 is CASSTARGSGYTF. CDR3 nucleotide sequence: TGTGCCAGCAGCACAGCTAGGGGGTCTGGCTACACCTTC.

This clonotype occurred a few times. The CDR3 DNA follows: TGTGCCAGCTCACCCCGGGACAGGGATAAAGAGCAGTACTTC. Amino acids: CASSPRDRDKEQYF. The chain carries TRBV18 and TRBJ2-7; TRBD1 aligns across 9 bases. Trimming took 3 bases from V and 7 from J; bases not matched to a gene: 7. CDR3 length equals 14 residues. CDR1 KGHSH and CDR2 LQKENI come from the germline V gene.

CDR3: CASSFKGTSSVAFF. The DNA for the CDR3 is TGTGCCAGCAGCTTCAAGGGGACCTCCTCAGTGGCTTTCTTT. This chain connects TRBV7-2 to TRBJ1-1; a weak D match, TRBD1 (5 bases). Germline CDR1 SGHTA, CDR2 FQGNSA. CDR3 length: 14 residues. Trimming stripped 3 bases from V and 11 bases from J, with 19 bases between.

This clonotype was picked up a small number of times. The V call is TRBV30, the J call TRBJ2-1; 8 positions match TRBD2. V gave up 0 bases and J gave up 9 bases; unmatched junction bases: 7. The germline gives CDR1 GTSNPN, CDR2 SVGIG (reference sequence). There are 14 residues in the CDR3. The CDR3 DNA is TGTGCCTGGAGTGTGGGACTAGAGGCTGGTGAGCAGTTCTTC. It encodes CAWSVGLEAGEQFF.

The V call is TRBV4-3, the J call TRBJ2-1; 7 nucleotides line up with TRBD1. The CDR3 is made up of 15 amino acids. Germline V CDR1 and CDR2: LGHNA, YSLEER. With V trimmed by 2 bases and J by 5 bases, 6 bases remained unmatched. CDR3 sequence (DNA): TGCGCCAGCAGCCAATCCGGGACAGTCAACAATGAGCAGTTCTTC. Encoded protein: CASSQSGTVNNEQFF.

The chain uses TRBV29-1 and TRBJ2-2; D remains ambiguous. Germline V gene data show CDR1 as SQVTM and CDR2 as ANQGSEA. The V gene lost 8 bases and the J gene lost 10 bases, with 17 bases spanning the gap. The CDR3 totals 12 residues. DNA of the CDR3: TGCAGCCTTCAAGTCCTCTCCGAGGAGCTGTTTTTT. Protein: CSLQVLSEELFF.

This clonotype was detected a few times. The chain couples TRBV20-1 to TRBJ1-2, with unresolved D. Germline-derived CDR1 and CDR2 are DFQATT and SNEGSKA (reference sequence). The CDR3 runs to 11 residues. V lost 3 bases and J lost 8, with 10 bases in between. The CDR3 region has the DNA TGCAGTGCTAGCGGGCTTGAAGGCTACACCTTC. This sequence encodes CSASGLEGYTF.

The gene calls are TRBV3-1 and TRBJ2-3, with TRBD2 matching 8 bases. The CDR3 spans 17 residues. The germline V gene encodes CDR1 LGHDT and CDR2 YNNKEL (reference sequence). V shed 5 bases, J shed 0 bases, and the junction held 10 bases outside the gene matches. CDR3 sequence (DNA): TGTGCCAGCAGCTCGACCGGGGGGGATTGGAGCACAGATACGCAGTATTTT. Its protein is CASSSTGGDWSTDTQYF.